This TCR beta chain was recovered during a study of brain T cells in children with intractable seizures. Notes on the study in general: Pre- and post-surgery blood differed in depth, so pre-surgery absences may be undersampling.

The V end lost 0 bases, the J end lost 3 bases, and 0 bases lay between the germline ends. Germline values: CDR1 MNHEY, CDR2 SMNVEV (reference sequence). This CDR3 spans 13 amino acids. Some clones are missing from TCRdb's copy, which holds only in-frame ones; the method was immunoSEQ multiplex PCR. This sample has approximately 110,000 clones; roughly 94% occur once, and the top ten carry 3.8%. Only cases whose brain tissue showed the highest T cell transcript signatures were sequenced. Pre-surgery treatment included at least one anti-epileptic drug. For this clone: Its antigen is not known.

The chain uses TRBV27 and TRBJ2-6; D uncertain. This specimen consisted of peripheral blood, obtained at surgery. The source is a boy in the first two years of life with hemimegalencephaly and intractable seizures. The CDR3 nucleotides read TGTGCCAGCAGTTTATCTGGGGCCAACGTCCTGACTTTC. This gives the protein CASSLSGANVLTF.